This T cell receptor beta chain originates from a study of blood T cell repertoires in COVID-19. The V gene end was trimmed by 6 bases and the J gene end by 6 bases; junction bases not matched to a gene: 5. CDR1 and CDR2 from the germline V gene are SEHNR and FQNEAQ (reference sequence). The CDR3 runs to 14 residues. This table comes from immunoSEQ multiplex PCR, and its TCRdb copy is limited to in-frame clones, with some not included. The sample holds about 170,000 clones, around 87% seen once. Sequences were obtained from peripheral blood. J is TRBJ2-1 and V is TRBV7-9, with 10 bases fitting TRBD2. The TCR originated in a woman of 80 years or more with COVID-19, enrolled during active disease. The CDR3 loop reads CASRVAGGVNEQFF. The CDR3 DNA is TGTGCCAGCAGAGTAGCGGGAGGAGTCAATGAGCAGTTCTTC.